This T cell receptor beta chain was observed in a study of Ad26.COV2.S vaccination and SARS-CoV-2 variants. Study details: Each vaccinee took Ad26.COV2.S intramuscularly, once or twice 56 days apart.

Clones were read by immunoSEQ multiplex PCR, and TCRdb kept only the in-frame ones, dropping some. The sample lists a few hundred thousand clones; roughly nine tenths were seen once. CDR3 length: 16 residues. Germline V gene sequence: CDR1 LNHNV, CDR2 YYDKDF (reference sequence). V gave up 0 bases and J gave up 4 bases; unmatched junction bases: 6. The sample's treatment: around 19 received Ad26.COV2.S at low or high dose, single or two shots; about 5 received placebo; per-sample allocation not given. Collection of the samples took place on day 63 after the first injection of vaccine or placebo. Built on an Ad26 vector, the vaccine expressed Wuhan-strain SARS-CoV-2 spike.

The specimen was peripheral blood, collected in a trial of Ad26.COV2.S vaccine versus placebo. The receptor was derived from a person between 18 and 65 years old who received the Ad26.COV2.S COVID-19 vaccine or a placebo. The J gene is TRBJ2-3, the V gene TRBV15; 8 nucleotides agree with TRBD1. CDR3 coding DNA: TGTGCCACCAGCAGAGACCCCGGACAGGGTCCAGATACGCAGTATTTT. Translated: CATSRDPGQGPDTQYF.